These T cell receptor beta chains were read from a single sample in a study of blood T cell repertoires in COVID-19. Using immunoSEQ multiplex PCR, the repertoire was profiled, and TCRdb retains in-frame clones only, with some absent. The profile shows about 250,000 clones, 70% to 90% of them singletons. Input material: PBMCs or T cells enriched from blood (not recorded which). These receptors were taken from a man between 40 and 49 years old who had recovered from COVID-19. CDR3s include the opening cysteine and the closing phenylalanine or tryptophan. A D gene is named only where the DNA matches it firmly. Size is omitted from some rows. Given values are once, few, many or a class for expanded clones.

d_gene	abundance	v_gene	j_gene	CDR3aa	CDR3nt
TRBD1	-	TRBV19	TRBJ1-2	CASNSQGVTNYGYTF	TGTGCCAGTAATTCACAGGGGGTAACTAACTATGGCTACACCTTC
TRBD2	-	TRBV18	TRBJ2-1	CASSPGAGGSSSSYNEQFF	TGTGCCAGCTCACCAGGGGCGGGGGGGTCGTCGAGCTCCTACAATGAGCAGTTCTTC
TRBD2	once	TRBV15	TRBJ2-1	CATSRGLAGEKRQFF	TGTGCCACCAGCAGAGGACTAGCGGGAGAGAAGAGGCAGTTCTTC
-	-	TRBV21-1	TRBJ1-5	CASTDASRQGLVNQPQHF	TGTGCCAGCACCGATGCAAGCCGACAGGGTTTAGTCAATCAGCCCCAGCATTTT
TRBD2	-	TRBV9	TRBJ2-7	CASSVAERETNEQYF	TGTGCCAGCAGCGTTGCGGAGCGGGAGACTAACGAGCAGTACTTC
TRBD1	-	TRBV5-6	TRBJ1-2	CASSFTGVNGYTF	TGTGCCAGCAGCTTCACAGGGGTTAACGGCTACACCTTC
-	-	TRBV3-1/TRBV3-2	TRBJ1-2	CASTFRSAQGGYTF	TGTGCCAGCACCTTCAGGTCGGCCCAGGGGGGCTACACCTTC
-	-	TRBV19	TRBJ1-1	CASSTTPGGTEAFF	TGTGCCAGTAGTACGACACCGGGGGGTACTGAAGCTTTCTTT
TRBD1	-	TRBV28	TRBJ2-7	CASAKGASYEQYF	TGTGCCAGCGCCAAGGGGGCTAGCTACGAGCAGTACTTC
TRBD1	-	TRBV9	TRBJ1-4	CASSRSHVVDREIKKLFF	TGTGCCAGCAGCCGTAGTCATGTAGTCGACAGGGAAATTAAAAAACTGTTTTTT
-	-	TRBV28	TRBJ2-6	CASSLEVSGVGANVLTF	TGTGCCAGCAGTTTAGAAGTTTCAGGGGTCGGGGCCAACGTCCTGACTTTC
-	-	TRBV27	TRBJ1-3	CASGPDRGNTIYF	TGTGCCAGCGGGCCCGACAGGGGAAACACCATATATTTT
TRBD2	-	TRBV5-1	TRBJ2-3	CASSLDLAGADTQYF	TGCGCCAGCAGCTTGGATCTAGCGGGGGCGGATACGCAGTATTTT
-	-	TRBV5-1	TRBJ2-5	CASSLDNQETQYF	TGCGCCAGCAGCTTGGACAATCAAGAGACCCAGTACTTC
TRBD1	-	TRBV5-4	TRBJ1-6	CASSDRGANNSPLHF	TGTGCCAGCAGCGACAGGGGCGCTAATAATTCACCCCTCCACTTT
-	-	TRBV28	TRBJ1-1	CASSLQGRTEAFF	TGTGCCAGCAGTTTACAGGGGCGGACTGAAGCTTTCTTT
TRBD2	-	TRBV28	TRBJ2-5	CASSRPRAGAETQYF	TGTGCCAGCAGTCGCCCCCGAGCGGGAGCCGAGACCCAGTACTTC
TRBD2	-	TRBV7-3	TRBJ2-3	CASSYGLAGDPDTQYF	TGTGCCAGCAGTTATGGACTAGCGGGGGACCCAGATACGCAGTATTTT